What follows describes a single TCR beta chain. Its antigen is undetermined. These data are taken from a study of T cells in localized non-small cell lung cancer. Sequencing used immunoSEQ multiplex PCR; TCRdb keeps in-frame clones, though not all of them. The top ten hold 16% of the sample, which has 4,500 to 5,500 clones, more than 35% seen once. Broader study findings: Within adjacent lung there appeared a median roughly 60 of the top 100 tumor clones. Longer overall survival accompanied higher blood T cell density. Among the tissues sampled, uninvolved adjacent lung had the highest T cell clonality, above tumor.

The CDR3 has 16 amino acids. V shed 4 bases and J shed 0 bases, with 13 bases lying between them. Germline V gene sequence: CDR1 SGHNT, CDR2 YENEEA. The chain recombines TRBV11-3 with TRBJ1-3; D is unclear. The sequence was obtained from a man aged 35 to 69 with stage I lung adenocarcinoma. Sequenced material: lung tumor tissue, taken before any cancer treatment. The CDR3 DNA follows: TGTGCCAGCAGCTCATCAAAGTTTAGCTCTGGAAACACCATATATTTT. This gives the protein CASSSSKFSSGNTIYF.